This TCR beta chain emerged from a study of blood T cell repertoires in COVID-19. Looking at the study overall: T cells, B-cell-depleted T cells, or PBMCs supplied cDNA or gDNA.

This table comes from immunoSEQ multiplex PCR, and its TCRdb copy is limited to in-frame clones, with some not included. This table has about 80,000 clones, less than 85% appearing once. V lost 5 bases and J 10 bases, leaving 17 bases between the germline ends. This CDR3 is 12 amino acids long. Germline loops: CDR1 GTSNPN, CDR2 SVGIG (reference sequence). J is TRBJ1-2 and V is TRBV30, with a possible D match to TRBD1 (6 bases). Specimen: peripheral blood. This TCR derives from a man between 65 and 80 years old with active or convalescent COVID-19. CDR3: CAWGYREFDYTF. The CDR3 DNA is TGTGCCTGGGGTTACAGGGAGTTTGACTACACCTTC.